The next 26 T cell receptor beta chains were all read from a single sample in a study of identical twins. TCRdb recomputed calls from the 5' RACE reads with MiXCR, one row per CDR3 protein. The repertoire consists of about 570,000 distinct CDR3 sequences, with around a tenth occurring once and the leading ten covering 2.5% to 3.5%. The sample also formed part of further work on yellow fever vaccine responses in identical twins.

What was sequenced was PBMCs. These receptors all come from a woman between 18 and 29 years old in good health.

This clonotype was counted between two and nine times. This chain joins TRBV2 and TRBJ1-2; no definite D call. Trimming stripped 3 bases from V and 0 bases from J, with 8 bases between. The CDR3 loop spans 14 amino acids. CDR1 and CDR2 (germline): SNHLY, FYNNEI. The chain's CDR3 is CASSDAGANYGYTF. In DNA form, the CDR3 reads TGTGCCAGCAGTGACGCGGGAGCTAACTATGGCTACACCTTC.

There are many counts of this clonotype. The genes are TRBV9 and TRBJ1-5; the D is unclear. Germline loops: CDR1 SGDLS, CDR2 YYNGEE. V was pared by 1 base and J by 1 base, with 0 bases between. The CDR3 is made up of 12 amino acids. The CDR3 reads CASSVSNQPQHF. In nucleotides, the CDR3 is TGTGCCAGCAGCGTAAGCAATCAGCCCCAGCATTTT.

This clonotype was picked up a small number of times. V usage is TRBV12-3 or TRBV12-4 and J usage is TRBJ2-7, with D unclear. The CDR3 spans 13 residues. V was cut by 0 bases and J by 3 bases, with 6 bases left in between. The CDR3 here is CASSLAYDYEQYF. The DNA of the CDR3 is TGTGCCAGCAGTTTAGCTTACGACTACGAGCAGTACTTC.

The chain uses TRBV6-1 and TRBJ2-3, with TRBD2 matching over 9 bases. The CDR3 has 15 amino acids. Trimming cost V 8 bases and J 2 bases; bases outside gene matches: 8. Germline lookup yields CDR1 MNHNS and CDR2 SASEGT. CDR3 sequence (DNA): TGTGCCAGCCGGAAGCGGGGGGCCTACACAGATACGCAGTATTTT. Protein sequence: CASRKRGAYTDTQYF.

This clonotype appeared a few times. The rearrangement links TRBV30 to TRBJ1-2; D may be TRBD1 (5 bases). Trimming took 1 base from V and 8 from J, leaving 20 bases between them. Germline V CDR1 and CDR2: GTSNPN, SVGIG (reference sequence). The length of the CDR3 is 15 residues. The CDR3 loop reads CAWSGLLGQTDGYTF. The CDR3 bases are TGTGCCTGGAGTGGTCTCCTTGGGCAGACAGACGGCTACACCTTC.

This chain uses TRBV2 with TRBJ1-1; D is uncertain. CDR3 length: 16 amino acids. V lost 2 bases, J lost 0 bases, and 13 bases lay in between. Germline V gene data show CDR1 as SNHLY and CDR2 as FYNNEI. In DNA form, the CDR3 reads TGTGCCAGCAGTGAATATCAGGCGTTGATGAACACTGAAGCTTTCTTT. Translated, it gives CASSEYQALMNTEAFF.

This clonotype appeared a few times. The chain joins TRBV15 to TRBJ2-3, with TRBD2 matching 7 bases. Germline trimming cut 2 bases from V and 10 bases from J; bases unmatched to any gene: 6. The CDR3 has 13 amino acids. Germline V gene data show CDR1 as LNHNV and CDR2 as YYDKDF (reference sequence). The DNA of the CDR3 is TGTGCCACCAGCAGACTAAAGCGGGACCCGCAGTATTTT. It specifies CATSRLKRDPQYF.

This rearrangement joins TRBV28 to TRBJ2-7; D remains ambiguous. Germline values: CDR1 MDHEN, CDR2 SYDVKM. The CDR3 is made up of 14 amino acids. The V gene lost 4 bases and the J gene lost 5 bases, with 15 bases spanning the gap. The CDR3 spells CASSSALRPHEQYF. The CDR3 nucleotides read TGTGCCAGCAGTTCCGCCTTGAGACCACACGAGCAGTACTTC.

This clonotype has a count of ten or more. V gene TRBV6-2 or TRBV6-3 combines with J gene TRBJ2-3; D gene ambiguous. Per germline, CDR1 MNHEY and CDR2 SVGEGT. The CDR3 has 11 amino acids. Trimming removed 4 bases at V and 4 bases at J, with 3 bases between. The CDR3 DNA is TGTGCCAGCAGTTTCCCAGATACGCAGTATTTT. This sequence encodes CASSFPDTQYF.

This clonotype was counted a few times. The rearrangement joins TRBV10-3 to TRBJ2-3; 15 nucleotides align to TRBD2. Germline CDR1 ENHRY, CDR2 SYGVKD. The CDR3 covers 19 residues. V gave up 6 bases and J gave up 4 bases; unmatched junction bases: 14. CDR3 sequence reads: CAISAGLAGGPRPPDTQYF. The CDR3 DNA sequence: TGTGCCATCAGCGCCGGACTAGCGGGGGGGCCACGCCCCCCAGATACGCAGTATTTT.

This clonotype was counted many times. This rearrangement joins TRBV6-1 to TRBJ1-2, with 7 bases that match TRBD1. V was pared by 5 bases and J by 4 bases, with 7 bases of the junction left unmatched. CDR3 length: 14 residues. The V gene's germline CDR1 is MNHNS and CDR2 SASEGT. CDR3 bases: TGTGCCAGCAGTAAGGCAGGGGGGACCTATGGCTACACCTTC. Encoded protein: CASSKAGGTYGYTF.

The chain is built from TRBV6-5 and TRBJ2-2, with D possibly matching TRBD1 (7 bases). Germline V gene sequence: CDR1 MNHEY, CDR2 SVGAGI. This CDR3 comprises 14 residues. The V end lost 5 bases, the J end lost 8 bases, and 15 bases lay between the germline ends. The CDR3 DNA is TGTGCCAGCAGTATACGACAGGGAGGAGGGGAGCTGTTTTTT. Amino acids: CASSIRQGGGELFF.

This clonotype was picked up many times. The chain uses TRBV5-1 and TRBJ2-3; D is uncertain. The CDR3 contains 14 residues. V was cut by 0 bases and J by 5 bases, with 10 bases left in between. The germline V gene encodes CDR1 SGHRS and CDR2 YFSETQ. The CDR3, as DNA: TGCGCCAGCAGCTTGGACCTACCAGGAGATACGCAGTATTTT. Translated, it gives CASSLDLPGDTQYF.

A remark on this clonotype: At one boundary the junction diverges from the germline segment, which might be a read error. The chain employs TRBV12-3 or TRBV12-4 and TRBJ2-3; D perhaps matches TRBD1 (6 bases). The CDR3 loop spans 15 amino acids. The CDR3 DNA reads as TGTACCAGCAGTTTAAAGGACAGTTACACAGATACGCAGTATTTT. Translated: CTSSLKDSYTDTQYF.

This clonotype was recorded at least ten times. The chain uses TRBV5-4 and TRBJ2-1; TRBD1 agrees at 10 bases. Germline trimming cut 2 bases from V and 8 bases from J; bases unmatched to any gene: 7. There are 15 residues in the CDR3. Germline CDR1 is SGHNT and CDR2 is YYREEE (reference sequence). The CDR3 region has the DNA TGTGCCAGCAGCTTCCCCGGGACAGGGGAACATGAGCAGTTCTTC. Residues: CASSFPGTGEHEQFF.

This clonotype has a count of ten or more. The chain carries TRBV7-2 and TRBJ1-4, with D unresolved. This CDR3 is built from 13 residues. Germline values: CDR1 SGHTA, CDR2 FQGNSA. Trimming cost V 3 bases and J 8 bases, with 10 bases left between them. The CDR3 sequence: CASSLGLGEKLFF. In DNA, the CDR3 is TGTGCCAGCAGCTTGGGGTTGGGGGAAAAACTGTTTTTT.

This chain joins TRBV5-6 and TRBJ2-7, with D perhaps matching TRBD1 or TRBD2 (5 bases each). Trimming removed 5 bases from V and 1 base from J, with 19 bases in between. CDR3 length: 16 amino acids. Germline values: CDR1 SGHDT, CDR2 YYEEEE. CDR3 DNA sequence: TGTGCCAGCAGTGCGCTCCTTCGGGGCGATTCCTACGAGCAGTACTTC. It is translated as CASSALLRGDSYEQYF.

This sequence joins TRBV12-3 or TRBV12-4 and TRBJ1-6; D not certain. V was pared by 4 bases and J by 11 bases, with 12 bases between. The CDR3 totals 13 residues. CDR3 DNA sequence: TGTGCCAGCAGTTCCGCGTCCGCTACACCCCTCCACTTT. It specifies CASSSASATPLHF.

The V gene is TRBV29-1, the J gene TRBJ1-5; the match to TRBD1 covers 10 bases. J gave up 4 bases and V 5 bases, and 5 bases lay outside the gene matches. Germline CDR1 is SQVTM and CDR2 is ANQGSEA. This CDR3 comprises 14 residues. CDR3 loop: CSVWDRGANQPQHF. The CDR3 nucleotides read TGCAGCGTTTGGGACAGGGGCGCTAATCAGCCCCAGCATTTT. The full variable domain, with the rest looked up from reference TRBV29-1 and TRBJ1-5, is SAVISQKPSRDICQRGTSLTIQCQVDSQVTMMFWYRQQPGQSLTLIATANQGSEATYESGFVIDKFPISRPNLTFSTLTVSNMSPEDSSIYLCSVWDRGANQPQHFGDGTRLSIL.

The gene calls are TRBV6-2 or TRBV6-3 and TRBJ2-7; 7 nucleotides agree with TRBD1. This CDR3 spans 13 amino acids. Per the germline V gene, CDR1 is MNHEY and CDR2 is SVGEGT. The V segment lost 6 bases and the J segment 4 bases; nucleotides outside the gene matches: 6. The CDR3 nucleotides read TGTGCCAGCAGGCCTTCAGGGGGATACGAGCAGTACTTC. Its protein is CASRPSGGYEQYF.

This clonotype showed up many times. At one end the junction does not follow the germline gene, possibly because of a read error. The V call is TRBV7-7, the J call TRBJ2-3; a possible D gene is TRBD1 (5 bases). The CDR3 contains 15 residues. Germline V gene data show CDR1 as SSHAT and CDR2 as FNYEAQ (reference sequence). CDR3 loop: CASSLGAGNTDTQYF. In nucleotides, the CDR3 is TGTGCTAGCAGCTTAGGGGCAGGAAACACAGATACGCAGTATTTT. The full variable domain, with the rest looked up from reference TRBV7-7 and TRBJ2-3, is GAGVSQSPRYKVTKRGQDVTLRCDPISSHATLYWYQQALGQGPEFLTYFNYEAQPDKSGLPSDRFSAERPEGSISTLTIQRTEQRDSAMYRCASSLGAGNTDTQYFGPGTRLTVL.

The rearrangement links TRBV6-4 to TRBJ2-7; 9 positions match TRBD2. Per the germline V gene, CDR1 is MRHNA and CDR2 is SNTAGT. Germline trimming cut 1 base from V and 5 bases from J; bases unmatched to any gene: 3. The CDR3 runs to 14 residues. The CDR3 loop reads CASSDLAGDHEQYF. The CDR3 DNA reads as TGTGCCAGCAGTGACTTAGCGGGGGACCACGAGCAGTACTTC.

CDR3 nucleotides: TGTGCCAGCAGTTACTCCCCGGACTTTCCATCCTACAATGAGCAGTTCTTC. Amino acid sequence: CASSYSPDFPSYNEQFF. The chain links TRBV6-2 or TRBV6-3 to TRBJ2-1, with TRBD2 as a possible D gene (5 bases). The germline CDR1 and CDR2 sequences are MNHEY and SVGEGT. CDR3 length: 17 amino acids. V was trimmed by 0 bases and J by 1 base, leaving 13 bases between them.

There are a few counts of this clonotype. The chain combines TRBV2 with TRBJ1-5; D is possibly TRBD1 (5 bases). CDR1 SNHLY and CDR2 FYNNEI come from the germline V gene. The CDR3 extends over 14 amino acids. V was cut by 3 bases and J by 7 bases, with 13 bases left in between. Here the CDR3 reads CASSEFRGGQPQHF. Here the CDR3 DNA reads TGTGCCAGCAGTGAGTTTAGGGGAGGCCAGCCCCAGCATTTT.

This clonotype was recorded at least ten times. The junction does not match germline at one end; this may be a read error. The chain carries TRBV29-1 and TRBJ2-1; the D is unclear. CDR3 length equals 9 residues. In germline, CDR1 is SQVTM, CDR2 ANQGSEA. Here the CDR3 DNA reads TGCAGCGGCCGGGCCAACCAACTCTTC. Its protein product is CSGRANQLF.

This clonotype was picked up a small number of times. The chain joins TRBV20-1 to TRBJ2-7, with D possibly matching TRBD1 (6 bases). The CDR3 is made up of 13 amino acids. V dropped 6 bases and J dropped 1 base, with 13 bases sitting between them. Germline CDR1 reads DFQATT; CDR2 reads SNEGSKA (reference sequence). The CDR3 DNA sequence: TGCAGTGCCCTGCAGGGGCAATCCTACGAGCAGTACTTC. Translating it yields CSALQGQSYEQYF.